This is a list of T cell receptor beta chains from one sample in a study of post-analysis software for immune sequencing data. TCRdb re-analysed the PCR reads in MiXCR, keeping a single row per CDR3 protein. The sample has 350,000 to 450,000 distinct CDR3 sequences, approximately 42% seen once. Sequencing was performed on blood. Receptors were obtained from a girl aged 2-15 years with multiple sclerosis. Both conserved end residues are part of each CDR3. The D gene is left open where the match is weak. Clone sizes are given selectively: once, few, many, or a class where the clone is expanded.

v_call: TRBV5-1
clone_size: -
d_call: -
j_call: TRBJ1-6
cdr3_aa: CASSPKGQGGSPLHF
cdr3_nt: TGCGCCAGCAGCCCGAAGGGGCAGGGAGGGTCACCCCTCCACTTT

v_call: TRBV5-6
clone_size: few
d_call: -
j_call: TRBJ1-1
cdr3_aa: CASRDTGINTEAFF
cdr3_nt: TGTGCCAGCAGGGATACAGGGATCAACACTGAAGCTTTCTTT

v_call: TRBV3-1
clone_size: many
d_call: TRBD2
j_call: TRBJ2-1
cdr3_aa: CASSQGVTGLAAPNEQFF
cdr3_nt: TGTGCCAGCAGCCAAGGGGTCACGGGACTAGCGGCGCCTAATGAGCAGTTCTTC

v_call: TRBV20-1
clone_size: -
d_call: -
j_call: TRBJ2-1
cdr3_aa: CSAQQVYEQFF
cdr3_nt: TGCAGTGCCCAACAGGTCTACGAGCAGTTCTTC

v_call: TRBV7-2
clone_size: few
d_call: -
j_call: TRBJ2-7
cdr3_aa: CASSTGRRGYEQYF
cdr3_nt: TGTGCCAGCAGCACAGGACGGAGGGGGTACGAGCAGTACTTC

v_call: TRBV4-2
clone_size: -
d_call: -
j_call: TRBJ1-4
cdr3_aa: CASSQDSGATNEKLFF
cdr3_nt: TGTGCCAGCAGCCAAGATTCGGGTGCAACTAATGAAAAACTGTTTTTT

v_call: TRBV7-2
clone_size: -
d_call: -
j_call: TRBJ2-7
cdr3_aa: CASSSGARPGEQYF
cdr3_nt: TGTGCCAGCAGCTCTGGGGCTAGGCCGGGCGAGCAGTACTTC

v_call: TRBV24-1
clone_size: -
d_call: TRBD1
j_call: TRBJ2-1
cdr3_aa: CATSGPGTGYNEQFF
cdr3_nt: TGTGCCACCAGTGGCCCCGGGACAGGGTACAATGAGCAGTTCTTT

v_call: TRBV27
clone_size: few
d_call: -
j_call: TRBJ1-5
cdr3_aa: CASSLLDSNQPQHF
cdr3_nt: TGTGCCAGCAGTTTATTAGATAGCAATCAGCCCCAGCATTTT

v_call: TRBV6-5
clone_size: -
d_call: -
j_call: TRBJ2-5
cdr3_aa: CASSYFLNIGEQYF
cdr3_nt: TGTGCCAGCAGTTACTTTTTGAATATAGGGGAACAGTACTTC

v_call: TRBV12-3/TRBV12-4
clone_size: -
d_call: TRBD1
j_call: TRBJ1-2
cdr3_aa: CASSPGQRRYGYTF
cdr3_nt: TGTGCCAGCAGCCCGGGACAGAGGCGCTATGGCTACACCTTC

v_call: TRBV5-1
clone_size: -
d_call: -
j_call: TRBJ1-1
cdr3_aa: CASSFGAGDEAFF
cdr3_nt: TGCGCCAGCAGCTTTGGGGCAGGTGATGAAGCTTTCTTT

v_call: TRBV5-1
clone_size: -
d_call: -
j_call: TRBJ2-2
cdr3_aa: CASSVRAGSLTGELFF
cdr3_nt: TGCGCCAGCAGCGTTCGGGCAGGGTCACTCACCGGGGAGCTGTTTTTT

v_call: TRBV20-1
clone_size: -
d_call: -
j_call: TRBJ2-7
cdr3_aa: CSAPQAGTDYYEQYF
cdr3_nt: TGCAGTGCTCCTCAGGCGGGGACAGATTACTACGAGCAGTACTTC

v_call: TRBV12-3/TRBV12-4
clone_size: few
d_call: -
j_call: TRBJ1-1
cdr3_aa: CASSLTAGGNTEAFF
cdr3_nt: TGTGCCAGCAGTTTAACCGCAGGAGGGAACACTGAAGCTTTCTTT

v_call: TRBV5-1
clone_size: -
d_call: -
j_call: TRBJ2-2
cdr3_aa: CASSLRGAGTGELFF
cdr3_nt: TGCGCCAGCAGCTTGCGTGGGGCCGGGACCGGGGAGCTGTTTTTT

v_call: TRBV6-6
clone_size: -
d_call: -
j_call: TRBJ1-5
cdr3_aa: CASVSQGPYSNQPQHF
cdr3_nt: TGTGCCAGCGTTAGCCAGGGCCCCTATAGCAATCAGCCCCAGCATTTT